The 17 T cell receptor beta chains in this list originate from one sample, sequenced in a study of blood T cell repertoires in COVID-19 (dated by TCRdb to about 2020). Receptor libraries were prepared by the immunoSEQ multiplex PCR assay. TCRdb re-hosts the immuneACCESS table, in-frame sequences only. Its copies lack some clones; in the studies checked, an unresolved V gene accounts for under half of them, and the cause for the rest is not known. The sample contains 100,000 to 150,000 clones, 84% of them found a single time. The ten largest clones represent 1.1% to 1.5% of the sample. Sequenced input: peripheral blood. The receptors were gathered from a man aged 60-69 years with acute or convalescent COVID-19.

V gene TRBV7-2 combines with J gene TRBJ2-5; no clear D. The CDR3 is 11 residues long. The ends were cut back, 5 bases at V and 6 bases at J, with 7 bases in the middle. CDR1 is SGHTA, CDR2 FQGNSA, per germline. The CDR3 nucleotides read TGTGCCAGCAGCCTAACGAAGACCCAGTACTTC. It yields the protein CASSLTKTQYF.

The V and J genes are TRBV5-1 and TRBJ2-2, with 8 positions matching TRBD1. Germline-derived CDR1 and CDR2 are SGHRS and YFSETQ. The V and J ends lost 6 bases and 3 bases, in that order; junction bases with no gene match: 7. The CDR3 totals 15 residues. CDR3 sequence (DNA): TGCGCCAGCAATCCAGACAGGGGCGACACCGGGGAGCTGTTTTTT. It encodes CASNPDRGDTGELFF.

This rearrangement joins TRBV7-9 to TRBJ2-7; no clear D. CDR3 size: 13 residues. Between the trimmed V and J ends, which lost 6 bases and 0 bases, there was a span of 9 bases. Germline CDR1 and CDR2: SEHNR and FQNEAQ (reference sequence). CDR3 region: CASRAVSSYEQYF. As DNA, the CDR3 is TGTGCCAGCAGGGCGGTGAGCTCCTACGAGCAGTACTTC.

This clone came up a few times. This CDR3 is CASRIASVSYEQYF. DNA for the CDR3: TGTGCCAGCAGGATCGCGAGCGTTTCGTACGAGCAGTACTTC. This chain joins TRBV2 and TRBJ2-7, with unresolved D. The V end lost 6 bases, the J end lost 4 bases, and 16 bases lay between the germline ends. The length of the CDR3 is 14 residues. The germline V gene encodes CDR1 SNHLY and CDR2 FYNNEI.

The chain combines TRBV5-6 with TRBJ2-1; no clear D. The CDR3 contains 13 residues. The V gene lost 0 bases and the J gene lost 3 bases, with 4 bases spanning the gap. Per the germline V gene, CDR1 is SGHDT and CDR2 is YYEEEE. CDR3 bases: TGTGCCAGCAGCTTGGTCGGCTACAATGAGCAGTTCTTC. It yields the protein CASSLVGYNEQFF.

This clone was recorded once. The V call is TRBV10-3, the J call TRBJ2-7; TRBD2 is a possible D gene (6 bases). Deletions cut 5 bases from V and 6 bases from J, with 11 bases between. The CDR3 is 12 residues long. The germline V gene encodes CDR1 ENHRY and CDR2 SYGVKD. DNA of the CDR3: TGTGCCATCAGTTGGGAGGCAGGCGAGCAGTACTTC. Translating gives CAISWEAGEQYF.

The rearrangement joins TRBV5-1 to TRBJ2-3, with 10 nucleotides matching TRBD2. Trimming removed 4 bases from V and 3 bases from J; junction bases left unmatched: 5. The CDR3 consists of 15 residues. From germline, CDR1 is SGHRS and CDR2 YFSETQ. In DNA, the CDR3 is TGCGCCAGCAGCCAGATAGCGGGAGGAACAGATACGCAGTATTTT. Amino acids: CASSQIAGGTDTQYF.

The chain has TRBV19 and TRBJ2-4; 10 positions match TRBD1. The CDR3 length is 13 residues. V was clipped by 6 bases and J by 10 bases; unmatched bases: 6. The germline V gene has CDR1 LNHDA and CDR2 SQIVND (reference sequence). The DNA of the CDR3 is TGTGCCAGTAGCACGGACAGGGGGAATATTCAGTACTTC. This sequence encodes CASSTDRGNIQYF.

This clone was seen more than once but under ten times. The chain links TRBV12-5 to TRBJ2-2; 9 bases match TRBD1. Germline trimming cut 5 bases from V and 6 bases from J; bases unmatched to any gene: 7. The CDR3 is 15 residues long. Germline V lookup: CDR1 LGHNT, CDR2 FRNRAP. CDR3 sequence reads: CASGKGQGDSGELFF. The CDR3 DNA is TGTGCTAGTGGTAAGGGACAGGGAGATTCCGGGGAGCTGTTTTTT. The full variable domain, its missing parts supplied by reference TRBV12-5 and TRBJ2-2, is DARVTQTPRHKVTEMGQEVTMRCQPILGHNTVFWYRQTMMQGLELLAYFRNRAPLDDSGMPKDRFSAEMPDATLATLKIQPSEPRDSAVYFCASGKGQGDSGELFFGEGSRLTVL.

The chain is built from TRBV10-1 and TRBJ2-1; TRBD1 matches at 12 bases. CDR1 WNHNN and CDR2 SYGVQD come from the germline V gene (reference sequence). The CDR3 covers 14 residues. V dropped 8 bases and J dropped 8; count of bases not matched to a gene: 7. The CDR3 DNA reads TGCGCCAGCTCCCGGGACAGGGGGCTCGATGAGCAGTTCTTC. Protein product: CASSRDRGLDEQFF.

The chain couples TRBV11-3 to TRBJ2-5; tentatively, D is TRBD2 (6 bases). The length of the CDR3 is 13 residues. Germline V CDR1 and CDR2: SGHNT, YENEEA. V was shortened by 5 bases and J by 4 bases, with 11 bases between the two germline ends. The DNA of the CDR3 is TGTGCCAGCAGCGCTTATAGCGGAGAGACCCAGTACTTC. Protein: CASSAYSGETQYF.

This clone was counted a single time. The chain recombines TRBV28 with TRBJ1-5; 9 bases match TRBD1. The CDR3 is made up of 15 amino acids. CDR1 MDHEN and CDR2 SYDVKM come from the germline V gene. The J segment lost 6 bases and the V segment lost 6 bases, leaving 9 bases of the junction unmatched. The chain's CDR3 is CASSRTGEVSQPQHF. For the CDR3, the DNA is TGTGCCAGCAGCCGGACAGGGGAAGTGAGTCAGCCCCAGCATTTT.

CDR3 bases: TGTGCCAGCAAGACGACAGGGGACGGGTCCTACGAGCAGTACTTC. As protein: CASKTTGDGSYEQYF. The chain couples TRBV6-5 to TRBJ2-7; 8 nucleotides line up with TRBD1. The CDR3 runs 15 residues. Germline V gene sequence: CDR1 MNHEY, CDR2 SVGAGI. The J segment lost 1 base and the V segment lost 7 bases, leaving 9 bases of the junction unmatched.

The CDR3 spells CASSDTYEQYF. CDR3 nucleotide sequence: TGCGCCAGCAGCGACACCTACGAGCAGTACTTC. The V gene is TRBV5-1, the J gene TRBJ2-7; D gene ambiguous. The CDR3 consists of 11 residues. V shed 4 bases and J shed 2 bases, with 4 bases lying between them. From germline, CDR1 is SGHRS and CDR2 YFSETQ.

CDR3 sequence reads: CASSLVFGTGGSNYGYTF. The DNA for the CDR3 is TGTGCCAGCAGCTTAGTATTCGGGACAGGCGGATCTAACTATGGCTACACCTTC. The chain joins TRBV7-9 to TRBJ1-2; 8 bases fit TRBD1. The CDR3 contains 18 residues. The V segment lost 1 base and the J segment 0 bases; nucleotides outside the gene matches: 10. In germline, CDR1 is SEHNR, CDR2 FQNEAQ (reference sequence).

The rearrangement joins TRBV19 to TRBJ2-1; TRBD2 agrees at 9 bases. J gave up 5 bases and V 1 base, and 9 bases lay outside the gene matches. Germline lookup yields CDR1 LNHDA and CDR2 SQIVND (reference sequence). The CDR3 loop spans 17 amino acids. In DNA form, the CDR3 reads TGTGCCAGTAGTATAGTGGAAGGGCTAGCGGGGAACAATGAGCAGTTCTTC. Its translation: CASSIVEGLAGNNEQFF. The variable domain in full, with the rest retrieved from reference TRBV19 and TRBJ2-1, is DGGITQSPKYLFRKEGQNVTLSCEQNLNHDAMYWYRQDPGQGLRLIYYSQIVNDFQKGDIAEGYSVSREKKESFPLTVTSAQKNPTAFYLCASSIVEGLAGNNEQFFGPGTRLTVL.

The genes are TRBV27 and TRBJ1-1, with 9 bases identical to TRBD1. Germline loops: CDR1 MNHEY, CDR2 SMNVEV (reference sequence). The CDR3 extends over 17 amino acids. The junction had 11 bases not matched to a gene; V was cut back by 5 bases and J by 1 base. CDR3 protein: CASSPLLGQGTNTEAFF. The CDR3 coding sequence is TGTGCCAGCAGTCCCCTCTTGGGACAGGGTACGAACACTGAAGCTTTCTTT.